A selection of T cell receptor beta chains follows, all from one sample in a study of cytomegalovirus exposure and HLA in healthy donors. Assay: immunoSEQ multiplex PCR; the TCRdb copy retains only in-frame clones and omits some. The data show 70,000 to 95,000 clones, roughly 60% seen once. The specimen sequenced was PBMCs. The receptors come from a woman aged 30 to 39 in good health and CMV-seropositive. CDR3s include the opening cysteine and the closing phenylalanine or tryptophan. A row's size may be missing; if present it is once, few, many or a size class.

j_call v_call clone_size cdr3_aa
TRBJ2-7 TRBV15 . CATSRTLAGGNCEQYF
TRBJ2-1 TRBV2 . CASMVLAGGHEQFF
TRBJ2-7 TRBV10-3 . CAISPDSSYEQYF
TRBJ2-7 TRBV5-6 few CASSATYLAEQYF
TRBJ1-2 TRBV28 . CASRQTANYGYTF
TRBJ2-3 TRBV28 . CASSFLGGADTQYF
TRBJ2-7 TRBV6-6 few CASSYRSQGVYEQYF
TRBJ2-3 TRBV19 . CASSRTDTQYF
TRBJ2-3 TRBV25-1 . CASSVGPTDTQYF
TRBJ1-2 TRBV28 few CASSFSQGSGYTF
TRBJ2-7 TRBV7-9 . CASSLPRDRGSSYEQYF
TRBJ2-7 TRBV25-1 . CASSGLAGARLYEQYF
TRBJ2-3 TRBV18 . CASSPSSDTQYF
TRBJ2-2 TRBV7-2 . CASSLELAVTGELFF
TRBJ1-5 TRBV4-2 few CASSPQRGEGQPQHF
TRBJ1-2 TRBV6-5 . CASATGGIGYGYTF
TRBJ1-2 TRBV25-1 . CASSLTGDRAGYTF
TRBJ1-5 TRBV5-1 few CASSLVPAGGEQPQHF
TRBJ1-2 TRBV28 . CASREQGSYGYTF
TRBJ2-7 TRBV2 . CASSRDEAAPYEQYF
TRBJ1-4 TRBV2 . CASKTEATNEKLFF
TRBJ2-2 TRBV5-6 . CASSLSGRVDTGELFF
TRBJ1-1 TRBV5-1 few CASSFPPQQNTEAFF
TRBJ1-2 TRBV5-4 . CASRTDRGNYGYTF
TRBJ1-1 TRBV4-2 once CASSQASTEAFF
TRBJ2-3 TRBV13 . CASSPSGWRGCTDTQYF
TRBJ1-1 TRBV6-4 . CASRDGGSEAFF
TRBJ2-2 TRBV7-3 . CASSFSSAGELFF
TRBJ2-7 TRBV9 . CASSVELGPSGGEQYF
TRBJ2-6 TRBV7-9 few CASSLATTVSGANVLTF
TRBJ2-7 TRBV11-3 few CASSLGRIPYEQYF
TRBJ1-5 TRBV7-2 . CASSRKANSQDRVDQPQHF
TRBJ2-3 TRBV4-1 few CASSLSVSADTQYF
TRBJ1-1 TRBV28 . CASTNPIAQVNTEAFF
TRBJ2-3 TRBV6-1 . CASSEGHFPIPSTDTQYF
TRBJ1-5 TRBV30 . CAWVPDRGKHF
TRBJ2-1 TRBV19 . CASSQTGTGRDEQFF
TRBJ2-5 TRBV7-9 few CSSRATSGGVETQYF
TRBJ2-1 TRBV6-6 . CASSPASGGAYEQFF
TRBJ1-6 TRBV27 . CASSLSYSLFNNSPLHF
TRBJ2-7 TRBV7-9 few CASSSRDRDSSYEQYF
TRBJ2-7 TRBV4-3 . CASSPARGGAAYEQYF
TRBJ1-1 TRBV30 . CAWSRQGMGNTEAFF
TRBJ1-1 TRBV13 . CASSLIRNTEAFF
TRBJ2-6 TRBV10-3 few CAISSPGQSEREASGANVLTF
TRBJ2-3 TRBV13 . CASSSRGQISTDTQYF
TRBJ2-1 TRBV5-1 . CASSFRGPDNEQFF
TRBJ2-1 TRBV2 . CASRGQAYNEQFF
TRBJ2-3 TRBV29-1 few CSSNPTGTDTQYF
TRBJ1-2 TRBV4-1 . CASSPLGINYGYTF
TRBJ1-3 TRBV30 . CAWSWASGNTIYF
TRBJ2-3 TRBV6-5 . CASSYSLAGRTDTQYF
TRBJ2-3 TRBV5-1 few CASSLAGVLDTDTQYF
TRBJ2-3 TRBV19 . CASSLPGTDTQYF
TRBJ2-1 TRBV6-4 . CATRYSGGVGNEQFF
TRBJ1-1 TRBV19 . CASSTGGANTEAFF
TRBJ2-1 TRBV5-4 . CASSSRGMSSYNEQFF
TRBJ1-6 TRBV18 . CASSRVGQANSPLHF